The 20 T cell receptor beta chains listed next were all sequenced from one sample in a study of cytomegalovirus exposure and HLA in healthy donors. Use of 60 Vbeta and 13 Jbeta primers characterized the PCR. Sequenced by immunoSEQ multiplex PCR; TCRdb stores in-frame clones only, minus some. Among about 94,000 clones listed, roughly three quarters were seen once. Material for sequencing was PBMCs. The receptors originated from a man aged 25 to 40 in good health and CMV-seronegative.

The chain links TRBV18 to TRBJ1-4, with TRBD1 matching 7 bases. The junction had 11 bases not matched to a gene; V was cut back by 3 bases and J by 7 bases. The length of the CDR3 is 16 residues. CDR1 is KGHSH and CDR2 is LQKENI in the germline V gene. DNA of the CDR3: TGTGCCAGCTCACCTAATGGACAGGTGGGTGGTGAAAAACTGTTTTTT. Its protein is CASSPNGQVGGEKLFF.

The chain is built from TRBV25-1 and TRBJ1-3; unclear D gene. Trimming shortened V by 6 bases and J by 0 bases, and 3 bases separated the two germline ends. Looked up from germline, CDR1 is MGHDK and CDR2 is SYGVNS. CDR3 length: 12 amino acids. CDR3 residues: CASRSSGNTIYF. As DNA, the CDR3 is TGTGCCAGCAGGAGCTCTGGAAACACCATATATTTT.

This clone was seen just once. The chain combines TRBV14 with TRBJ1-1; 7 nucleotides align to TRBD1. CDR1 and CDR2 (germline): SGHDN, FVKESK. Trimming took 4 bases from V and 5 from J; bases not matched to a gene: 10. CDR3 size: 15 residues. The CDR3 is CASSLQTGPGTEAFF. DNA for the CDR3: TGTGCCAGCAGCCTCCAGACAGGGCCCGGAACTGAAGCTTTCTTT.

As to this clone: The final CDR3 position lacks the conserved phenylalanine or tryptophan, pointing to a likely read error. The chain employs TRBV11-2 and TRBJ1-2, with 8 nucleotides matching TRBD1. Trimming removed 1 base from V and 7 bases from J; junction bases left unmatched: 8. The CDR3 spans 15 residues. CDR1 and CDR2 from the germline V gene are SGHAT and FQNNGV. CDR3 residues: CASSLGGTGGLGYTS. The CDR3 DNA reads as TGTGCCAGCAGCTTAGGGGGTACAGGGGGACTTGGCTACACCTCC.

This clone occurred a few times. The same CDR3 also results from other DNA sequences found in this sample. This sequence joins TRBV5-1 and TRBJ1-2; 7 bases map to TRBD1. Germline CDR1 and CDR2: SGHRS and YFSETQ. Trimming cost V 4 bases and J 8 bases; bases outside gene matches: 11. CDR3 length equals 14 residues. The CDR3: CASSIGQVPPGYTF. CDR3 DNA: TGCGCCAGCAGCATTGGACAGGTTCCGCCGGGCTACACCTTC.

The chain couples TRBV6-4 to TRBJ2-3; 11 nucleotides match TRBD2. CDR1 and CDR2 from the germline V gene are MRHNA and SNTAGT. The CDR3 has 16 amino acids. J gave up 3 bases and V 0 bases, and 2 bases lay outside the gene matches. The DNA for the CDR3 is TGTGCCAGCAGTGACTCAGGGACTAGCGGAACAGATACGCAGTATTTT. It encodes CASSDSGTSGTDTQYF.

The V call is TRBV11-3, the J call TRBJ2-2, with TRBD2 matching 12 bases. Germline V gene sequence: CDR1 SGHNT, CDR2 YENEEA. Trimming at V came to 4 bases and at J to 6 bases, leaving 6 bases not matched to a gene. The CDR3 has 16 residues. The CDR3 protein is CASSSLAGGPAGELFF. CDR3 nucleotide sequence: TGTGCCAGCAGCTCCCTAGCGGGAGGGCCGGCCGGGGAGCTGTTTTTT.

In nucleotides, the CDR3 is TGTGCCAGCAGCTCCGGGGACAGCCAAGGGGGCTACACCTTC. This codes for CASSSGDSQGGYTF. The V call is TRBV11-2, the J call TRBJ1-2, with 7 bases that match TRBD1. Germline values: CDR1 SGHAT, CDR2 FQNNGV. This CDR3 has 14 residues. Trimming at V came to 4 bases and at J to 8 bases, leaving 10 bases not matched to a gene.

V usage is TRBV7-2 and J usage is TRBJ1-6, with a possible D match to TRBD1 (6 bases). The CDR3 is 16 amino acids. Trimming pared 0 bases from V and 7 bases from J, leaving 13 bases between. Germline values: CDR1 SGHTA, CDR2 FQGNSA. The CDR3 DNA is TGTGCCAGCAGCTTAGCCCTGACAGGTGCAAATTCACCCCTCCACTTT. This translates into CASSLALTGANSPLHF.

The V gene is TRBV5-6, the J gene TRBJ1-3; 8 bases are a match to TRBD1. There are 14 residues in the CDR3. CDR1 SGHDT and CDR2 YYEEEE come from the germline V gene. With V trimmed by 2 bases and J by 4 bases, 2 bases remained unmatched. The CDR3 region is CASSLRQGGNTIYF. In DNA, the CDR3 is TGTGCCAGCAGCTTAAGACAGGGGGGAAACACCATATATTTT.

V and J are TRBV1 and TRBJ2-3; the listed D gene, TRBD1, was not tested against the DNA. TRBV1 is a pseudogene. The CDR3 covers 16 residues. As DNA, the CDR3 is TGCACCAGCAGCACGGGGACATTTCCCCTCACAGATACGCAGTATTTT. The encoded protein is CTSSTGTFPLTDTQYF.

This chain uses TRBV29-1 with TRBJ2-1; 9 nucleotides align to TRBD2. The trim removed 4 bases at V and 7 bases at J, leaving 5 bases unmatched. This CDR3 contains 13 residues. Germline values: CDR1 SQVTM, CDR2 ANQGSEA. The CDR3 region is CSVAAGGQNEQFF. In nucleotides, the CDR3 is TGCAGCGTTGCTGCGGGAGGGCAGAATGAGCAGTTCTTC.

The V and J genes are TRBV5-1 and TRBJ2-2; D remains unclear. CDR1 is SGHRS and CDR2 is YFSETQ in the germline V gene. V was shortened by 3 bases and J by 0 bases, with 6 bases between the two germline ends. The CDR3 totals 14 residues. The CDR3, as DNA: TGCGCCAGCAGCTCTAAGACGAACACCGGGGAGCTGTTTTTT. Translation gives CASSSKTNTGELFF.

The chain carries TRBV28 and TRBJ1-2; no reliable D call. V was shortened by 3 bases and J by 3 bases, with 17 bases between the two germline ends. Per the germline V gene, CDR1 is MDHEN and CDR2 is SYDVKM. The CDR3 runs to 16 residues. DNA for the CDR3: TGTGCCAGCAGTTTTGGGAATCGGGATTTTGACTATGGCTACACCTTC. This gives the protein CASSFGNRDFDYGYTF.

The table lists this clone with a few counts. The genes are TRBV11-3 and TRBJ2-1; the match to TRBD1 covers 9 bases. V lost 4 bases and J lost 6; bases outside the gene matches: 7. The germline gives CDR1 SGHNT, CDR2 YENEEA. The CDR3 runs to 15 residues. CDR3 in DNA: TGTGCCAGCAGCTCCTCCGGGACAGGGTTCAATGAGCAGTTCTTC. This translates into CASSSSGTGFNEQFF.

The chain has TRBV28 and TRBJ1-1; 7 nucleotides match TRBD1. After removal of 4 bases from V and 4 bases from J, the junction contained 3 bases not matched to a gene. CDR3 length: 13 residues. Germline V gene data show CDR1 as MDHEN and CDR2 as SYDVKM. The CDR3 DNA sequence: TGTGCCAGCAGTTCAGGGGGAGGCACTGAAGCTTTCTTT. This encodes CASSSGGGTEAFF.

The rearrangement uses TRBV7-2 and TRBJ1-3, with 7 bases that match TRBD1. The V segment lost 5 bases and the J segment 8 bases; nucleotides outside the gene matches: 3. There are 12 residues in the CDR3. In germline, CDR1 is SGHTA, CDR2 FQGNSA. The chain's CDR3 is CASSEQGYTIYF. CDR3 nucleotide sequence: TGTGCCAGCAGCGAACAGGGGTACACCATATATTTT.

The gene calls are TRBV4-1 and TRBJ1-2, with unresolved D. Per the germline V gene, CDR1 is MGHRA and CDR2 is YSYEKL. The CDR3 runs 13 residues. With 4 bases removed from V and 3 bases from J, the gap between germline ends came to 9 bases. CDR3 nucleotides: TGCGCCAGCAGCCGCACGGAGGACTATGGCTACACCTTC. Its protein is CASSRTEDYGYTF.

The genes are TRBV5-1 and TRBJ1-6; D perhaps matches TRBD1 (6 bases). This CDR3 has 14 residues. Between the trimmed V and J ends, which lost 0 bases and 7 bases, there was a span of 8 bases. Germline V lookup: CDR1 SGHRS, CDR2 YFSETQ. The CDR3 sequence is CASSLGQENSPLHF. For the CDR3, the DNA is TGCGCCAGCAGCTTGGGACAGGAGAATTCACCCCTCCACTTT. The variable domain in full, with the rest retrieved from reference TRBV5-1 and TRBJ1-6, is KAGVTQTPRYLIKTRGQQVTLSCSPISGHRSVSWYQQTPGQGLQFLFEYFSETQRNKGNFPGRFSGRQFSNSRSEMNVSTLELGDSALYLCASSLGQENSPLHFGNGTRLTVT.

This clone showed up just a few times. The rearrangement links TRBV9 to TRBJ1-6; tentative D call: TRBD1 (6 bases). The CDR3 runs to 15 residues. V was clipped by 2 bases and J by 5 bases, with 11 bases between them. Per the germline V gene, CDR1 is SGDLS and CDR2 is YYNGEE. CDR3 region: CASSVGQTNNSPLHF. The DNA of the CDR3 is TGTGCCAGCAGCGTTGGACAGACTAATAATTCACCCCTCCACTTT.